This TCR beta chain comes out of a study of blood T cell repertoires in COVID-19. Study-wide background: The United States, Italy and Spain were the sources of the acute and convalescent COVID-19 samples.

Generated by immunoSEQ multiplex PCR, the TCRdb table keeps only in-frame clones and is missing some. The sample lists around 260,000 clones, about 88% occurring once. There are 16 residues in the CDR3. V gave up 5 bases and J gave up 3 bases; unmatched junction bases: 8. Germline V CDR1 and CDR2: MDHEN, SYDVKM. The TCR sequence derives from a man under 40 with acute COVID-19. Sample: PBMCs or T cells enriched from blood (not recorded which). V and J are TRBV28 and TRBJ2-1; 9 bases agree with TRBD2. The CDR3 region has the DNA TGTGCCAGCAGTCCCGTTGGAGCGGGGGGCTACAATGAGCAGTTCTTC. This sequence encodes CASSPVGAGGYNEQFF.